The 8 T cell receptor beta chains in this list originate from one sample, sequenced in a study of OX40 agonist ivuxolimab in advanced cancers. Assay: immunoSEQ multiplex PCR; the TCRdb copy retains only in-frame clones and omits some. The sample has under 55,000 clones, roughly four fifths seen once. This specimen consisted of CD4+ or CD8+ T cells sorted from blood, obtained in a trial of the OX40 agonist ivuxolimab. These receptors were obtained from an adult with an advanced solid tumor such as melanoma, head and neck, liver or kidney cancer.

The rearrangement joins TRBV2 to TRBJ2-1; D is ambiguous. V was trimmed by 5 bases and J by 0 bases, leaving 11 bases between them. The CDR3 extends over 15 amino acids. Germline CDR1 SNHLY, CDR2 FYNNEI. Here the CDR3 reads CASSIALSSYNEQFF. The DNA for the CDR3 is TGTGCCAGCAGTATAGCCTTGAGCTCCTACAATGAGCAGTTCTTC.

This chain links TRBV7-6 with TRBJ1-4; perhaps TRBD1 as D (5 bases). In germline, CDR1 is SGHVS, CDR2 FNYEAQ. This CDR3 region has 16 residues. Trimming removed 5 bases at V and 4 bases at J, with 17 bases between. The CDR3 region has the DNA TGTGCCAGCAGCCGGTCCCCGGGGGAGGATAATGAAAAACTGTTTTTT. Translated: CASSRSPGEDNEKLFF.

The rearrangement joins TRBV6-1 to TRBJ2-1; TRBD2 aligns across 11 bases. Trimming removed 6 bases from V and 4 bases from J; junction bases left unmatched: 5. This CDR3 spans 15 amino acids. Per the germline V gene, CDR1 is MNHNS and CDR2 is SASEGT. The CDR3 reads CASSPGLAVYNEQFF. In DNA form, the CDR3 reads TGTGCCAGCAGCCCGGGACTAGCGGTATACAATGAGCAGTTCTTC.

The chain combines TRBV15 with TRBJ2-5, with D perhaps given as TRBD1 or TRBD2 (5 bases each). In germline, CDR1 is LNHNV, CDR2 YYDKDF (reference sequence). Trimming took 7 bases from V and 4 from J, leaving 13 bases between them. The CDR3 runs to 13 residues. CDR3 protein: CATKRVGVETQYF. The CDR3 DNA is TGTGCCACCAAAAGGGTGGGGGTAGAGACCCAGTACTTC. Filled out from reference TRBV15 and TRBJ2-5, the complete variable domain reads DAMVIQNPRYQVTQFGKPVTLSCSQTLNHNVMYWYQQKSSQAPKLLFHYYDKDFNNEADTPDNFQSRRPNTSFCFLDIRSPGLGDTAMYLCATKRVGVETQYFGPGTRLLVL.

This clone was seen once. V and J are TRBV6-5 and TRBJ2-5; D is uncertain. Germline V gives CDR1 MNHEY, CDR2 SVGAGI. Trimming took off 2 bases at V and 5 bases at J, with 15 bases between the two ends. The CDR3 contains 15 residues. CDR3 amino acids: CASSYRVGFRETQYF. The CDR3 bases are TGTGCCAGCAGTTACCGCGTGGGATTTAGGGAGACCCAGTACTTC.

This chain connects TRBV18 to TRBJ1-2, with a possible D match to TRBD1 (5 bases). The CDR3 loop spans 13 amino acids. V gave up 6 bases and J gave up 1 base, with 9 bases separating them. The V gene's germline CDR1 is KGHSH and CDR2 LQKENI. The CDR3 sequence: CASSPDSNYGYTF. CDR3 DNA: TGTGCCAGCTCTCCAGACAGTAACTATGGCTACACCTTC.

This chain joins TRBV5-1 and TRBJ2-7; D remains ambiguous. Germline V gene sequence: CDR1 SGHRS, CDR2 YFSETQ. CDR3 size: 13 residues. V lost 4 bases and J lost 4, with 12 bases in between. In DNA, the CDR3 is TGCGCCAGCAGCCGTCCCCCCACGTACGAGCAGTACTTC. Protein sequence: CASSRPPTYEQYF.

The genes are TRBV15 and TRBJ1-2; 7 bases are a match to TRBD1. From germline, CDR1 is LNHNV and CDR2 YYDKDF (reference sequence). CDR3 length equals 17 residues. The J segment lost 4 bases and the V segment lost 0 bases, leaving 11 bases of the junction unmatched. The chain's CDR3 is CATSRDRPRDRPYGYTF. CDR3 bases: TGTGCCACCAGCAGAGATCGCCCACGGGACAGACCCTATGGCTACACCTTC.